Below, 16 T cell receptor beta chains from the same sample are listed, as sequenced in a study of T cells after somatic rescue of genetic block (dated by TCRdb to the early 2020s). Receptor libraries were prepared by the immunoSEQ multiplex PCR assay. This is the immuneACCESS table as TCRdb keeps it, with only in-frame sequences that have V and J called. A part of the clones is gone; compared with another copy, unresolved V genes explain less than half, and the rest is unexplained. This sample lists roughly 11,000 clones; around 70% were detected once. The biggest ten clones account for approximately 12% of the sample. Sequenced sample: peripheral blood mononuclear cells (PBMCs). These receptors came from a boy between 10 and 17 years old.

The rearrangement joins TRBV14 to TRBJ1-1; no reliable D call. The V gene lost 1 base and the J gene lost 9 bases, with 9 bases spanning the gap. This CDR3 is 12 amino acids long. Germline assignment: CDR1 SGHDN and CDR2 FVKESK. CDR3 protein: CASSQARFKAFF. The CDR3 DNA sequence: TGTGCCAGCAGCCAAGCCCGTTTTAAAGCTTTCTTT.

The chain has TRBV6-6 and TRBJ1-2; D remains unclear. CDR3 length equals 15 residues. Deletions cut 0 bases from V and 2 bases from J, with 10 bases between. The germline CDR1 and CDR2 sequences are MNHNY and SVGAGI (reference sequence). The CDR3 coding sequence is TGTGCCAGCAGTTACTCAGGTCTGGGGAACTATGGCTACACCTTC. Its translation is CASSYSGLGNYGYTF.

The chain employs TRBV9 and TRBJ2-7, with TRBD1 matching over 7 bases. V was pared by 3 bases and J by 2 bases, with 14 bases of the junction left unmatched. CDR3 length: 17 amino acids. CDR1 and CDR2 from the germline V gene are SGDLS and YYNGEE. The CDR3: CASSAFETGKMAYEQYF. CDR3 bases: TGTGCCAGCAGCGCCTTCGAGACAGGGAAAATGGCCTACGAGCAGTACTTC.

V and J are TRBV23-1 and TRBJ1-2; 11 positions agree with TRBD1. TRBV23-1 qualifies as an ORF whose function is uncertain. The CDR3 spans 20 residues. V lost 2 bases and J lost 4; bases outside the gene matches: 18. The CDR3 protein is CASSQTGPLGTGGDCYGYTF. CDR3 in DNA: TGCGCCAGCAGTCAAACCGGGCCGCTTGGGACAGGGGGAGACTGCTATGGCTACACCTTC.

The rearrangement uses TRBV9 and TRBJ2-3; D unresolved. Germline values: CDR1 SGDLS, CDR2 YYNGEE. CDR3 size: 16 residues. V lost 0 bases to trimming and J lost 1 base, with 12 bases between them. CDR3 bases: TGTGCCAGCAGCGTAGGAGACACCCTCCGCACAGATACGCAGTATTTT. The encoded protein is CASSVGDTLRTDTQYF.

This rearrangement joins TRBV9 to TRBJ2-3; 12 bases map to TRBD2. V lost 4 bases and J lost 3; bases outside the gene matches: 9. There are 17 residues in the CDR3. Germline values: CDR1 SGDLS, CDR2 YYNGEE. The CDR3 coding sequence is TGTGCCAGCAGCCCACCCGGACTAGCGGGAAGGACAGATACGCAGTATTTT. It translates to CASSPPGLAGRTDTQYF. Drawing the rest from reference TRBV9 and TRBJ2-3, the complete variable domain is DSGVTQTPKHLITATGQRVTLRCSPRSGDLSVYWYQQSLDQGLQFLIQYYNGEERAKGNILERFSAQQFPDLHSELNLSSLELGDSALYFCASSPPGLAGRTDTQYFGPGTRLTVL.

In its sample, this clone was seen a few times. V usage is TRBV9 and J usage is TRBJ1-6, with a possible D match to TRBD1 (5 bases). This CDR3 is built from 15 residues. Trimming took 6 bases from V and 7 from J, leaving 17 bases between them. Germline V gives CDR1 SGDLS, CDR2 YYNGEE. The CDR3 bases are TGTGCCAGCACAACGATCGGGGACCCCAATTCACCCCTCCACTTT. Protein product: CASTTIGDPNSPLHF.

The chain employs TRBV4-2 and TRBJ2-2, with 7 bases fitting TRBD2. J gave up 5 bases and V 4 bases, and 4 bases lay outside the gene matches. Germline V lookup: CDR1 LGHNA, CDR2 YNFKEQ. The CDR3 length is 14 residues. CDR3 in amino acids: CASSPGGLTGELFF. The CDR3 nucleotides read TGTGCCAGCAGCCCGGGGGGTTTAACCGGGGAGCTGTTTTTT.

This clone came up a few times. The chain carries TRBV11-2 and TRBJ2-1; 7 positions match TRBD2. The CDR3 covers 13 residues. Germline CDR1 is SGHAT and CDR2 is FQNNGV. J was trimmed by 4 bases and V by 8 bases; bases with no gene match: 5. In DNA, the CDR3 is TGTGCCAGCTCCGGGACTACATACAATGAGCAGTTCTTC. This encodes CASSGTTYNEQFF.

The J gene is TRBJ2-7, the V gene TRBV6-6; D uncertain. Per germline, CDR1 MNHNY and CDR2 SVGAGI (reference sequence). Trimming took off 2 bases at V and 5 bases at J, with 10 bases between the two ends. The CDR3 totals 13 residues. Here the CDR3 DNA reads TGTGCCAGCAGTTACCCCCCCCTAAACGAGCAGTACTTC. Translated: CASSYPPLNEQYF.

This clone is a singleton in its sample. V is TRBV10-3 and J is TRBJ2-1, with D uncertain. The ends were cut back, 2 bases at V and 5 bases at J, with 7 bases in the middle. The germline V gene encodes CDR1 ENHRY and CDR2 SYGVKD. The CDR3 runs to 13 residues. The chain's CDR3 is CAISERFDNEQFF. The CDR3 bases are TGTGCCATCAGTGAGAGGTTTGACAATGAGCAGTTCTTC.

The rearrangement links TRBV11-1 to TRBJ2-2; D ambiguous. With 1 base removed from V and 4 bases from J, the gap between germline ends came to 7 bases. The CDR3 totals 14 residues. The V gene's germline CDR1 is SGHAT and CDR2 FQDESV (reference sequence). The CDR3 DNA reads as TGTGCCAGCAGCTTAGGGCAGGTCACCGGGGAGCTGTTTTTT. Translating gives CASSLGQVTGELFF.

By share, this clone ranks as medium-sized. V and J are TRBV28 and TRBJ2-1, with unresolved D. This CDR3 comprises 11 residues. Germline V gene data show CDR1 as MDHEN and CDR2 as SYDVKM. V was trimmed by 5 bases and J by 6 bases, leaving 5 bases between them. The CDR3 region is CASSTTNEQFF. DNA for the CDR3: TGTGCCAGCAGTACGACCAATGAGCAGTTCTTC.

This rearrangement joins TRBV27 to TRBJ2-2; 7 bases are a match to TRBD1. The CDR3 contains 15 residues. Germline loops: CDR1 MNHEY, CDR2 SMNVEV (reference sequence). With 5 bases clipped from V and 11 bases from J, the junction kept 14 bases outside the gene matches. CDR3 amino acids: CASSLRDSYAGELFF. Here the CDR3 DNA reads TGTGCCAGCAGTCTCCGGGACAGTTATGCTGGAGAGCTGTTTTTT.

This chain connects TRBV5-6 to TRBJ2-2; no definite D call. V gave up 2 bases and J gave up 5 bases, with 4 bases separating them. CDR1 is SGHDT, CDR2 YYEEEE, per germline. The CDR3 consists of 12 residues. CDR3 DNA: TGTGCCAGCAGCTTAAATACCGGGGAGCTGTTTTTT. This sequence encodes CASSLNTGELFF.

CDR3 nucleotide sequence: TGTGCCAGCAGCGAGCGACAGGGGAACACCGGGGAGCTGTTTTTT. It encodes CASSERQGNTGELFF. This chain links TRBV9 with TRBJ2-2, with TRBD1 identical over 7 bases. The CDR3 has 15 amino acids. V was pared by 3 bases and J by 1 base, with 3 bases of the junction left unmatched. Germline CDR1 is SGDLS and CDR2 is YYNGEE.